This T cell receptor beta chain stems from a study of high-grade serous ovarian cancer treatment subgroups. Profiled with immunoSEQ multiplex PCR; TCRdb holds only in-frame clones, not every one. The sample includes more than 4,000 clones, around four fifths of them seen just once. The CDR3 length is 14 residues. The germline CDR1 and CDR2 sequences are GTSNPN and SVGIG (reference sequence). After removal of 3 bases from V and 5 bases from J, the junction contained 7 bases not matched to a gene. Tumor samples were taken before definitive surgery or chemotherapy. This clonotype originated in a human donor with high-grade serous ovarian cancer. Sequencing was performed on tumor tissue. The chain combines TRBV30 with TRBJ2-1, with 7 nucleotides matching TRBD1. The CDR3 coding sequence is TGTGCCTGGAGCCTTTATGGGACAGACAATGAGCAGTTCTTC. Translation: CAWSLYGTDNEQFF.